This TCR beta chain was obtained from a study of CD8+ T cells in alopecia areata. Overall study results and limits: Scalp clonality and expanded CD8+ clones among the top 100 fell significantly with tofacitinib.

Extraction of RNA preceded its reverse transcription into cDNA, which served as the sequencing template. Clones were read by immunoSEQ multiplex PCR, and TCRdb kept only the in-frame ones, dropping some. The sample lists some 100,000 clones; about three fifths were seen once. Note on this clone: Its target is not known.

Treatment defined: oral pan-JAK inhibitor, 5-10 mg twice daily. Collection of lesional scalp punch biopsies and peripheral blood was performed in alopecia areata patients. The ends lost 7 bases at V and 0 bases at J; junction bases unmatched: 6. The germline V gene encodes CDR1 GTSNPN and CDR2 SVGIG (reference sequence). CDR3 size: 13 residues. This TCR came from a human donor with alopecia areata. The chain couples TRBV30 to TRBJ2-7; 7 nucleotides match TRBD1. Material: CD8+ T cells sorted from blood, obtained at week 4, from a patient treated with tofacitinib. This chain's CDR3 is CASSDRSSYEQYF. The CDR3 DNA reads TGTGCCTCTTCGGACAGGAGCTCCTACGAGCAGTACTTC.